This T cell receptor beta chain stems from a study of T cell repertoires in cytomegalovirus infection. About the research overall: Public signatures in TCR beta pointed to CMV infection and matching HLA type.

TCRdb used MiXCR to reprocess the reads, holding one entry per CDR3 protein. The sample shows tens of thousands of distinct CDR3 sequences, roughly half of them seen only once. In this sample, this clonotype turned up a few times. The antigen remains unidentified. V lost 5 bases and J lost 7; bases outside the gene matches: 11. This CDR3 has 16 residues. Germline V CDR1 and CDR2: SNHLY, FYNNEI. The rearrangement uses TRBV2 and TRBJ1-4; 9 positions agree with TRBD1. The source material was CD8+ T cells from cultured PBMCs, sampled from culture after CMV antigen stimulation. The sequence was obtained from a human donor in good health (CMV status not recorded). Some clones in this sample may be carry-over from other donors' samples. The CDR3 protein is CASSTGQGALTEKLFF. CDR3 nucleotide sequence: TGTGCCAGCAGTACGGGACAGGGCGCGCTGACTGAAAAACTGTTTTTT.